What follows are 11 T cell receptor beta chains derived from one specimen sequenced in a study of PD-1 blockade in mismatch repair-deficient tumors (TCRdb year 2017). The library relied on the immunoSEQ multiplex PCR assay. TCRdb took over this immuneACCESS table, retaining in-frame rearrangements with V and J assigned. Such tables are incomplete; in checked studies, under half of the missing clones stem from an unresolved V gene, and the remainder is unexplained. Counted in this sample were 20,000 to 25,000 clones; roughly four fifths of them appeared once. Roughly a sixth of the sample is held by the ten biggest clonotypes. This specimen consisted of peripheral blood, obtained 2 weeks after starting pembrolizumab. The receptors derive from an adult with mismatch repair-deficient cancer.

DNA for the CDR3: TGTGCCTTGAAACCTCAGGGGTTCACGCCCCAGCATTTT. Encoded protein: CALKPQGFTPQHF. V usage is TRBV30 and J usage is TRBJ1-5; D may be TRBD1 (6 bases). The V gene lost 7 bases and the J gene lost 9 bases, with 19 bases spanning the gap. Germline CDR1 and CDR2: GTSNPN and SVGIG (reference sequence). This CDR3 spans 13 amino acids.

This sequence joins TRBV6-4 and TRBJ2-2, with TRBD2 as a possible D gene (6 bases). The V end was cut by 2 bases, the J end by 4 bases, with 11 bases between. This CDR3 region has 15 residues. CDR1 and CDR2 from the germline V gene are MRHNA and SNTAGT. The CDR3 loop reads CASSDTSRGTGELFF. The DNA for the CDR3 is TGTGCCAGCAGTGACACTAGCAGAGGCACCGGGGAGCTGTTTTTT.

This chain connects TRBV19 to TRBJ2-3; TRBD1 is a possible D gene (5 bases). The CDR3 sequence is 15 residues long. With 6 bases removed from V and 4 bases from J, the gap between germline ends came to 17 bases. Germline values: CDR1 LNHDA, CDR2 SQIVND (reference sequence). CDR3 amino acids: CASREFGQGADTQYF. The CDR3 nucleotides are TGTGCCAGTAGGGAATTCGGTCAGGGTGCAGATACGCAGTATTTT. Supplemented by reference TRBV19 and TRBJ2-3, the full variable domain reads DGGITQSPKYLFRKEGQNVTLSCEQNLNHDAMYWYRQDPGQGLRLIYYSQIVNDFQKGDIAEGYSVSREKKESFPLTVTSAQKNPTAFYLCASREFGQGADTQYFGPGTRLTVL.

The gene calls are TRBV6-1 and TRBJ2-3; a weak D match, TRBD2 (5 bases). Germline CDR1 is MNHNS and CDR2 is SASEGT. Trimming took off 7 bases at V and 0 bases at J, with 11 bases between the two ends. This CDR3 is 14 amino acids long. As DNA, the CDR3 is TGTGCCAGCAATTCACGGGGAAGCACAGATACGCAGTATTTT. Its protein product is CASNSRGSTDTQYF.

This chain uses TRBV28 with TRBJ2-3; D might be TRBD2 (5 bases). The CDR3 is 15 residues long. Germline CDR1 reads MDHEN; CDR2 reads SYDVKM. The germline V and J ends were trimmed by 4 bases and 0 bases, with 11 bases remaining between them. The CDR3 loop is CASSSAGGSTDTQYF. CDR3 nucleotides: TGTGCCAGCAGTTCTGCGGGTGGGAGCACAGATACGCAGTATTTT.

The V and J genes are TRBV4-3 and TRBJ2-2, with 8 bases identical to TRBD2. Germline CDR1 and CDR2: LGHNA and YSLEER. V trimming: 6 bases; J trimming: 7 bases; junction bases outside the gene matches: 10. The CDR3 contains 15 residues. CDR3 sequence: CASSPGSGSIGELFF. DNA for the CDR3: TGCGCCAGCAGTCCCGGGAGCGGGAGTATCGGGGAGCTGTTTTTT.

V is TRBV27 and J is TRBJ2-7; TRBD1 is a possible D gene (6 bases). In germline, CDR1 is MNHEY, CDR2 SMNVEV (reference sequence). Between the trimmed V and J ends, which lost 8 bases and 0 bases, there was a span of 17 bases. The CDR3 spans 15 residues. The CDR3 loop reads CASSPKDSTSYEQYF. The CDR3 nucleotides read TGTGCCAGCTCCCCTAAGGACAGTACCTCCTACGAGCAGTACTTC.

The chain recombines TRBV5-4 with TRBJ1-2; no definite D call. Germline CDR1 reads SGHNT; CDR2 reads YYREEE (reference sequence). V was pared by 2 bases and J by 2 bases, with 7 bases between. CDR3 size: 13 residues. The CDR3 here is CASSFGQNYGYTF. The CDR3, as DNA: TGTGCCAGCAGCTTTGGCCAGAACTATGGCTACACCTTC.

Here the CDR3 reads CASSLLEGLTSMETQYF. DNA for the CDR3: TGTGCCAGCAGCTTATTGGAGGGGCTCACTAGCATGGAGACCCAGTACTTC. The J gene is TRBJ2-5, the V gene TRBV11-2, with D perhaps TRBD2 (6 bases). V was shortened by 2 bases and J by 5 bases, with 21 bases between the two germline ends. CDR3 size: 17 residues. Germline CDR1 is SGHAT and CDR2 is FQNNGV.

The table lists this clone with a count of one. The chain carries TRBV4-3 and TRBJ2-7; 9 positions match TRBD1. The CDR3 runs to 18 residues. The V gene end was trimmed by 1 base and the J gene end by 3 bases; junction bases not matched to a gene: 13. Germline CDR1 LGHNA, CDR2 YSLEER. CDR3 sequence: CASSQGRPTGTGYYEQYF. CDR3 in DNA: TGCGCCAGCAGCCAAGGACGCCCAACCGGGACAGGGTACTACGAGCAGTACTTC.

The CDR3 sequence: CSVAEDKFLDTQYF. The CDR3 nucleotides read TGCAGCGTTGCCGAGGACAAGTTTTTAGATACGCAGTATTTT. The J gene is TRBJ2-3, the V gene TRBV29-1, with a weak D call TRBD1 (5 bases). The V and J ends lost 4 bases and 5 bases respectively, with 16 bases between them. Looked up from germline, CDR1 is SQVTM and CDR2 is ANQGSEA. The CDR3 consists of 14 residues.